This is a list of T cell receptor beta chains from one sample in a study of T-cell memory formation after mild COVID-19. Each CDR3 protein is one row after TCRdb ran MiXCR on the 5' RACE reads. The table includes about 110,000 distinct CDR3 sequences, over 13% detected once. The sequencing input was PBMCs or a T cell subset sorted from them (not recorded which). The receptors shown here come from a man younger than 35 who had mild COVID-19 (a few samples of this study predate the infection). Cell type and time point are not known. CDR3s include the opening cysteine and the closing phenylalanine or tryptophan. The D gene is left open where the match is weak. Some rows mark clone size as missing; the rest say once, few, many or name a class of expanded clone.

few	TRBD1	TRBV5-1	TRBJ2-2	TGCGCCAGCAGCCCCGACAGGGTCGGTGGCACCGGGGAGCTGTTTTTT	CASSPDRVGGTGELFF
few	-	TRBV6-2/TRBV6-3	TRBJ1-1	TGTGCCAGCAGTTACTCGGCCGGGGAAGCTTTCTTT	CASSYSAGEAFF
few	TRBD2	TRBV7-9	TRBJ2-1	TGTGCCAGCAGCTTGGGGTATCGGGACTACGAGCAGTTCTTC	CASSLGYRDYEQFF
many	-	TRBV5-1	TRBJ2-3	TGCGCCAGCAGCTTGGCAGAGTACTCGGAAGATACGCAGTATTTT	CASSLAEYSEDTQYF
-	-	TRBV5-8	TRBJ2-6	TGTGCCAGCAGCTTGGGGGGCACCAGCTCTGGGGCCAACGTCCTGACTTTC	CASSLGGTSSGANVLTF
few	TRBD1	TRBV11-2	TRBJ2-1	TGTGCCAGCAGGACAGGGTGGAATGAGCAGTTCTTC	CASRTGWNEQFF
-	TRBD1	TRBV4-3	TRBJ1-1	TGCGCCAGCAGCCACCGACTTTACGACCGGGACAGGGGAAGATCTGAAGCTTTCTTT	CASSHRLYDRDRGRSEAFF
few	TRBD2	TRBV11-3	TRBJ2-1	TGTGCCAGCAGCTTGGCTAGCGGGGGGGTGTACAATGAGCAGTTCTTC	CASSLASGGVYNEQFF
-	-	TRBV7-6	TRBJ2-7	TGTGCCAGCAGTCGCGCTCGTGCGAAATCACCAAGCTCCTACGAGCAGTACTTC	CASSRARAKSPSSYEQYF
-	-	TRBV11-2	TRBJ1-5	TGTGCCAGCAGTTCGGGAGGGGGAGACAATCAGCCCCAGCATTTT	CASSSGGGDNQPQHF
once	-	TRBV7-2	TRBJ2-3	TGTGCCAGCAGCTACCTCGCGACAGATACGCAGTATTTT	CASSYLATDTQYF
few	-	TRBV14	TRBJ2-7	TGTGCCAGCAGCCACCGGAACAACCTCGCCTACGAGCAGTACTTC	CASSHRNNLAYEQYF
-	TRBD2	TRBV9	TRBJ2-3	TGTGCCAGCAGCCCTTCTAGCGGGTCCGAGGGGACGCAGTATTTT	CASSPSSGSEGTQYF
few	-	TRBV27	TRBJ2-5	TGTGCCAGCAGTTCGGGTCAAGAGACCCAGTACTTC	CASSSGQETQYF
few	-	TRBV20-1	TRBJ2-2	TGCAGTGCTGCGGCCCCCGGGGAGCTGTTTTTT	CSAAAPGELFF
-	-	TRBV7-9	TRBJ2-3	TGTGCCAGCAGCGCCTCGGATACAGATACGCAGTATTTT	CASSASDTDTQYF
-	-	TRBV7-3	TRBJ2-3	TGTGCCAGCAGCTTAGCAAATAGCGTGACAGATACGCAGTATTTT	CASSLANSVTDTQYF
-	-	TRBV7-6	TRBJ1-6	TGTGCCAGCAGCTTAGCAGAGAATTCACCCCTCCACTTT	CASSLAENSPLHF
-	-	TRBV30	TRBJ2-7	TGTGCCTGGAGTGCCACAGGGTACCAGCAGTACTTC	CAWSATGYQQYF
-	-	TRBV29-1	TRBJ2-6	TGCAGCGTTGTGGGACTGTCTGGGGCCAACGTCCTGACTTTC	CSVVGLSGANVLTF
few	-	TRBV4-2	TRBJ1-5	TGTGCCAGCAGCCAAGTTCGAGGGGGGAACCAGCCCCAGCATTTT	CASSQVRGGNQPQHF
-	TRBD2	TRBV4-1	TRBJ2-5	TGCGCCAGCAGCAACCCGGACAGCGGGGGAGAAGAGACCCAGTACTTC	CASSNPDSGGEETQYF
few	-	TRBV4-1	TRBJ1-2	TGCGCCAGCAGCCAAGAGGCCGGGGGAAACTATGGCTACACCTTC	CASSQEAGGNYGYTF
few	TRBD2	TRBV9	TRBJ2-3	TGTGCCAGCAGCCCAGACTTTGGGACTAGCGTCCCAGATACGCAGTATTTT	CASSPDFGTSVPDTQYF
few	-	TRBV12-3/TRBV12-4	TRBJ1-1	TGTGCCAGCAACTCGGGGGTCAGGGGCACTGAAGCTTTCTTT	CASNSGVRGTEAFF
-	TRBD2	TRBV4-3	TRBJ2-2	TGCGCCAGCAGCCAAGGCCCACCCGGGGGGTTCGGGGAGCTGTTTTTT	CASSQGPPGGFGELFF
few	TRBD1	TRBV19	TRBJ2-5	TGTGCCAGTACCCAGGGGACAGGGGGCTGGGAGACCCAGTACTTC	CASTQGTGGWETQYF
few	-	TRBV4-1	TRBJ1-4	TGCGCCAGCAGCCAAGATCGGATAGGACCTCTTCTTTGG	CASSQDRIGPLLW
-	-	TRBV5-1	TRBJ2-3	TGCGCCAGCAGCTTAGGGGGGAACACAGATACGCAGTATTTT	CASSLGGNTDTQYF
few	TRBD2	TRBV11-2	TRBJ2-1	TGTGCCAGCAGCCCCCGGACTAGCGGGGGGGCCGATGAGCAGTTCTTC	CASSPRTSGGADEQFF
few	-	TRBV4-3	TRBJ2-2	TGCGCCAGCAGCCGAAGAGCCGAGGGGCGGAACACCGGGGAGCTGTTTTTT	CASSRRAEGRNTGELFF
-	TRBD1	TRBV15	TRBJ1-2	TGTGCCACCAGCCTCGGACAGGGCTACGACTATGGCTACACCTTC	CATSLGQGYDYGYTF
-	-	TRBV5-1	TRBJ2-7	TGCGCCAGCAGCTTGGATTGGGGGCCCTCCTACGAGCAGTACTTC	CASSLDWGPSYEQYF
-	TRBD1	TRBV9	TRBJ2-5	TGTGCCAGCAGCGTGGGACAGCAAGAGACCCAGTACTTC	CASSVGQQETQYF
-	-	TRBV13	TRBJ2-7	TGTGCCAGCAGCTTAGGCTTCTACGAGCAGTACTTC	CASSLGFYEQYF
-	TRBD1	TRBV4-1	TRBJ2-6	TGCGCCAGCGGACAGGGGGTCATAAGCTCTGGGGCCAACGTCCTGACTTTC	CASGQGVISSGANVLTF
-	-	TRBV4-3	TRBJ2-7	TGCGCCAGCAGCCAAGAGGCCCGGCCGAGGGAGCAGTACTTC	CASSQEARPREQYF
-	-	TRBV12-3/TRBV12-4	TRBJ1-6	TGTGCCAGCAGCCCGAGTAGCTCCTATAATTCACCCCTCCACTTT	CASSPSSSYNSPLHF
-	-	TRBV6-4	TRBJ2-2	TGTGCCAGCAGTGACCGGGGGTACGGGGAGCTGTTTTTT	CASSDRGYGELFF
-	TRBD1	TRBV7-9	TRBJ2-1	TGTGCCAGCAGCTCCAGACAGGGGGTAATCAATGAGCAGTTCTTC	CASSSRQGVINEQFF
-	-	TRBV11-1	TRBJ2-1	TGTGCCAGCAGCTTTAGAGGAAACTACAATGAGCAGTTCTTC	CASSFRGNYNEQFF
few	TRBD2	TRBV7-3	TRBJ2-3	TGTGCCAGCAGCGTCGGACTAGCGGGGGGAACGCAGTATTTT	CASSVGLAGGTQYF
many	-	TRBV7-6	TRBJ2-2	TGTGCCAGCAGCTTAGCTACAGGGCCCGCCGGGGAGCTGTTTTTT	CASSLATGPAGELFF
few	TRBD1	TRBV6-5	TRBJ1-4	TGTGCCAGCAGTGGGACAGGACTTAATGAAAAACTGTTTTTT	CASSGTGLNEKLFF
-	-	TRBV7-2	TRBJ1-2	TGTGCCAGCAGCGTCAGCCGGAGAGAGGGCTACACCTTC	CASSVSRREGYTF
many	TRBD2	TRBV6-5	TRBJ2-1	TGTGCCAGCAGTTACTCGGGACTAGGCTACAATGAGCAGTTCTTC	CASSYSGLGYNEQFF
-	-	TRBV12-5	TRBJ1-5	TGTGCTAGTGCTTTGGGCGTTCAGCCCCAGCATTTT	CASALGVQPQHF
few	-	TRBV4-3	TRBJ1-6	TGCGCCAGCAGCCGGAACAGGGCAGGGACGGATTCACCCCTCCACTTT	CASSRNRAGTDSPLHF
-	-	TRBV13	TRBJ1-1	TGTGCCAGCAGCTTAGGGAGAACCGGGACTGAAGCTTTCTTT	CASSLGRTGTEAFF